These 20 T cell receptor beta chains share one sample of origin, sequenced in a study of T cell responses to AZD1222 COVID-19 vaccine. Assay used: immunoSEQ multiplex PCR; TCRdb lists only in-frame clones, some missing. The repertoire includes about 140,000 clones, around 90% of them detected once, and roughly 3.1% sits in the top ten. Sequences were derived from peripheral blood, sampled on day 0 of AZD1222 vaccination. The receptors here all came from an adult in good health.

This clone was seen once. The chain combines TRBV6-2 or TRBV6-3 with TRBJ2-1; TRBD2 agrees at 7 bases. J gave up 4 bases and V 2 bases, and 5 bases lay outside the gene matches. This CDR3 comprises 15 residues. Germline CDR1 and CDR2: MNHEY and SVGEGT. The CDR3 protein is CASSYGAGAYNEQFF. The CDR3 nucleotides read TGTGCCAGCAGTTACGGGGCGGGAGCATACAATGAGCAGTTCTTC.

Only one count was recorded for this clone. The chain joins TRBV4-1 to TRBJ2-7; 8 bases fit TRBD2. Germline CDR1 reads MGHRA; CDR2 reads YSYEKL. Trimming cost V 2 bases and J 7 bases; bases outside gene matches: 16. The CDR3 totals 17 residues. CDR3 amino acids: CASSQTSPGLGLEEQYF. The CDR3 coding sequence is TGCGCCAGCAGCCAAACCTCTCCGGGACTAGGGCTGGAGGAGCAGTACTTC.

This chain joins TRBV3-1 (or the pseudogene TRBV3-2) and TRBJ2-7; D is perhaps TRBD2 (5 bases). Germline CDR1 and CDR2: LGHDT and YNNKEL (reference sequence). Trimming left V 2 bases short and J 6 bases short, with 11 bases between. The CDR3 is 13 residues long. This CDR3 reads CASSQTQAGEQYF. CDR3 bases: TGTGCCAGCAGCCAAACCCAGGCGGGCGAGCAGTACTTC.

The V and J genes are TRBV4-2 and TRBJ1-2; 12 bases are a match to TRBD1. Germline CDR1 is LGHNA and CDR2 is YNFKEQ. The CDR3 has 21 amino acids. V shed 4 bases, J shed 0 bases, and the junction held 18 bases outside the gene matches. CDR3 sequence: CASSLTGTGGVLTIANYGYTF. In DNA form, the CDR3 reads TGTGCCAGCAGCCTGACCGGGACAGGGGGCGTGTTAACTATAGCTAACTATGGCTACACCTTC.

The chain links TRBV25-1 to TRBJ2-7; D uncertain. Trimming removed 6 bases from V and 9 bases from J, with 12 bases in between. Germline V CDR1 and CDR2: MGHDK, SYGVNS. The CDR3 runs to 11 residues. The DNA of the CDR3 is TGTGCCAGCAGCGAACCCCTGCGGCAGTACTTC. Its translation is CASSEPLRQYF.

This clone has only one observation. The chain couples TRBV4-1 to TRBJ1-1; 7 nucleotides agree with TRBD1. The CDR3 is made up of 15 amino acids. V shed 3 bases and J 5 bases; nucleotides not matched to a gene: 9. CDR1 and CDR2 (germline): MGHRA, YSYEKL. The CDR3 sequence: CASSHVGSGGTEAFF. CDR3 DNA sequence: TGCGCCAGCAGCCATGTAGGGTCAGGGGGGACTGAAGCTTTCTTT.

This chain connects TRBV15 to TRBJ1-5; D possibly corresponds to TRBD1 (5 bases). The CDR3 has 14 residues. V dropped 1 base and J dropped 7 bases, with 11 bases sitting between them. The V gene's germline CDR1 is LNHNV and CDR2 YYDKDF (reference sequence). Here the CDR3 reads CATSRGRGGQPQHF. The CDR3, as DNA: TGTGCCACCAGCAGAGGTAGGGGAGGCCAGCCCCAGCATTTT. The complete variable domain, with remaining parts taken from reference TRBV15 and TRBJ1-5, reads DAMVIQNPRYQVTQFGKPVTLSCSQTLNHNVMYWYQQKSSQAPKLLFHYYDKDFNNEADTPDNFQSRRPNTSFCFLDIRSPGLGDTAMYLCATSRGRGGQPQHFGDGTRLSIL.

This chain connects TRBV7-9 to TRBJ1-2; D call uncertain. CDR3 length equals 12 residues. V dropped 8 bases and J dropped 2 bases, with 9 bases sitting between them. Germline V gene sequence: CDR1 SEHNR, CDR2 FQNEAQ (reference sequence). This CDR3 is CASRANNYGYTF. The CDR3 DNA reads as TGTGCCAGCCGAGCCAACAACTATGGCTACACCTTC. Full variable domain (rest looked up from reference TRBV7-9 and TRBJ1-2): DTGVSQNPRHKITKRGQNVTFRCDPISEHNRLYWYRQTLGQGPEFLTYFQNEAQLEKSRLLSDRFSAERPKGSFSTLEIQRTEQGDSAMYLCASRANNYGYTFGSGTRLTVV.

V and J are TRBV7-9 and TRBJ1-1; D gene uncertain. This CDR3 contains 11 residues. From germline, CDR1 is SEHNR and CDR2 FQNEAQ (reference sequence). V was cut by 4 bases and J by 11 bases, with 11 bases left in between. In DNA form, the CDR3 reads TGTGCCAGCAGCTCTGACGAAGACGCTTTCTTT. Amino acid sequence: CASSSDEDAFF.

The sample holds a few counts of this clone. The V gene is TRBV18, the J gene TRBJ2-7; 10 bases line up with TRBD2. The V segment lost 3 bases and the J segment 5 bases; nucleotides outside the gene matches: 7. The germline CDR1 and CDR2 sequences are KGHSH and LQKENI. The length of the CDR3 is 15 residues. Written as DNA, the CDR3 is TGTGCCAGCTCACCGCGCGCTAGCGGGAGTAACGAGCAGTACTTC. Translated, it gives CASSPRASGSNEQYF.

This rearrangement joins TRBV7-2 to TRBJ2-3; 12 positions match TRBD2. This CDR3 has 16 amino acids. V trimming: 1 base; J trimming: 6 bases; junction bases outside the gene matches: 5. Per germline, CDR1 SGHTA and CDR2 FQGNSA. In DNA form, the CDR3 reads TGTGCCAGCAGCTTAGGACTAGCGGGAGTCGGTGATACGCAGTATTTT. Residues: CASSLGLAGVGDTQYF. Looking up the rest from reference TRBV7-2 and TRBJ2-3 gives the full variable domain: GAGVSQSPSNKVTEKGKDVELRCDPISGHTALYWYRQSLGQGLEFLIYFQGNSAPDKSGLPSDRFSAERTGGSVSTLTIQRTQQEDSAVYLCASSLGLAGVGDTQYFGPGTRLTVL.

The CDR3 DNA is TGTGCCAGCAGTTCGGACGGGAACTATGGCTACACCTTC. It is translated as CASSSDGNYGYTF. This chain uses TRBV27 with TRBJ1-2; D is undetermined. CDR3 size: 13 residues. Trimming removed 4 bases at V and 2 bases at J, with 8 bases between. Germline V CDR1 and CDR2: MNHEY, SMNVEV (reference sequence).

This chain uses TRBV3-1 (or the pseudogene TRBV3-2) with TRBJ2-7; 14 nucleotides line up with TRBD2. Per germline, CDR1 LGHDT and CDR2 YNNKEL (reference sequence). The V and J ends lost 0 bases and 5 bases, in that order; junction bases with no gene match: 6. CDR3 size: 17 residues. The CDR3 spells CASSQERGTSGRNEQYF. As DNA, the CDR3 is TGTGCCAGCAGCCAAGAGAGAGGGACTAGCGGGAGAAACGAGCAGTACTTC.

The V gene is TRBV3-1 (or the pseudogene TRBV3-2), the J gene TRBJ2-5; 10 nucleotides line up with TRBD1. This CDR3 region has 14 residues. Germline CDR1 reads LGHDT; CDR2 reads YNNKEL (reference sequence). Trimming cost V 4 bases and J 5 bases; bases outside gene matches: 4. DNA for the CDR3: TGTGCCAGCAGCCGAGACAGGGGGCAGGAGACCCAGTACTTC. It yields the protein CASSRDRGQETQYF.

This sequence joins TRBV6-6 and TRBJ1-2; 12 bases fit TRBD1. Per the germline V gene, CDR1 is MNHNY and CDR2 is SVGAGI (reference sequence). The CDR3 is made up of 16 amino acids. Trimming took 6 bases from V and 2 from J; bases not matched to a gene: 7. The CDR3 is CASRSGTGGMNYGYTF. DNA of the CDR3: TGTGCCAGCAGGTCCGGGACAGGGGGCATGAACTATGGCTACACCTTC.

The genes are TRBV7-9 and TRBJ2-7, with TRBD2 identical over 11 bases. Trimming cost V 3 bases and J 4 bases; bases outside gene matches: 2. There are 14 residues in the CDR3. In germline, CDR1 is SEHNR, CDR2 FQNEAQ (reference sequence). CDR3 DNA sequence: TGTGCCAGCAGCTTTAGCGGGAGGGAGTACGAGCAGTACTTC. The encoded protein is CASSFSGREYEQYF.

As DNA, the CDR3 is TGTGCTTCGAAAAGGACAGATACGCAGTATTTT. Residues: CASKRTDTQYF. The gene calls are TRBV6-5 and TRBJ2-3; D is ambiguous. Germline-derived CDR1 and CDR2 are MNHEY and SVGAGI. The CDR3 has 11 amino acids.

V gene TRBV10-1 combines with J gene TRBJ2-5, with 7 bases matching TRBD2. Germline CDR1 reads WNHNN; CDR2 reads SYGVQD (reference sequence). This CDR3 contains 15 residues. The V segment lost 4 bases and the J segment 0 bases; nucleotides outside the gene matches: 5. CDR3 amino acids: CASSARETYQETQYF. In DNA form, the CDR3 reads TGCGCCAGCAGTGCGCGGGAGACGTACCAAGAGACCCAGTACTTC.

V is TRBV5-4 and J is TRBJ2-2; TRBD1 matches 8 bases. This CDR3 is 16 amino acids long. V shed 4 bases and J 0 bases; nucleotides not matched to a gene: 5. CDR1 SGHNT and CDR2 YYREEE come from the germline V gene (reference sequence). The CDR3 protein is CASSPPGQANTGELFF. Here the CDR3 DNA reads TGTGCCAGCAGCCCACCGGGACAGGCGAACACCGGGGAGCTGTTTTTT.

This clone has only one observation. V gene TRBV28 combines with J gene TRBJ2-7, with TRBD1 matching 10 bases. This CDR3 comprises 16 residues. Germline V gene lookup returns CDR1 MDHEN and CDR2 SYDVKM. J gave up 2 bases and V 4 bases, and 8 bases lay outside the gene matches. This chain's CDR3 is CASSYPPGQGTYEQYF. CDR3 in DNA: TGTGCCAGCAGTTACCCGCCGGGACAGGGGACCTACGAGCAGTACTTC.